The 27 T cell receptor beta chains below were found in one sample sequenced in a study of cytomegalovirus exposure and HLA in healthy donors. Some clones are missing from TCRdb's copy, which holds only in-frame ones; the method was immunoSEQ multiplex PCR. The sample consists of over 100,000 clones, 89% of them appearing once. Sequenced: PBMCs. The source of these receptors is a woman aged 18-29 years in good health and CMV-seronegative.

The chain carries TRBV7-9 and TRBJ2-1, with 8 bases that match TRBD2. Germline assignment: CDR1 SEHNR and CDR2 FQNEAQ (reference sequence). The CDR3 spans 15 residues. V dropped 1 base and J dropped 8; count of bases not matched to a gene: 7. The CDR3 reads CASSLEPGGPYEQFF. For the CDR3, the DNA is TGTGCCAGCAGCTTAGAACCGGGGGGGCCCTATGAGCAGTTCTTC.

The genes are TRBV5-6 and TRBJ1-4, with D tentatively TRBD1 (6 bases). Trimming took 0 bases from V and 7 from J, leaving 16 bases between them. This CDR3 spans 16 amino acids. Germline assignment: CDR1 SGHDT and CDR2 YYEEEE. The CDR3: CASSLGTAIRGEKLFF. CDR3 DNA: TGTGCCAGCAGCTTGGGGACAGCGATTCGAGGTGAAAAACTGTTTTTT.

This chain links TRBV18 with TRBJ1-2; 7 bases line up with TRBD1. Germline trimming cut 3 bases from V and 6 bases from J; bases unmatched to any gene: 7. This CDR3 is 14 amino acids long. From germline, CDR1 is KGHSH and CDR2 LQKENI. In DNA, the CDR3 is TGTGCCAGCTCACCCTCGACAGGGACGGATGGCTACACCTTC. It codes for CASSPSTGTDGYTF.

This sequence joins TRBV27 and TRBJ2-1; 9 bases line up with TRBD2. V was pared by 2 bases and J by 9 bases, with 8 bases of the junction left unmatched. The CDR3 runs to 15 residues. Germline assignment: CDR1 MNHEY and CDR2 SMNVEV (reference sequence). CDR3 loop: CASSLALAGTGEQFF. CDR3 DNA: TGTGCCAGCAGTTTAGCGCTAGCGGGGACGGGTGAGCAGTTCTTC.

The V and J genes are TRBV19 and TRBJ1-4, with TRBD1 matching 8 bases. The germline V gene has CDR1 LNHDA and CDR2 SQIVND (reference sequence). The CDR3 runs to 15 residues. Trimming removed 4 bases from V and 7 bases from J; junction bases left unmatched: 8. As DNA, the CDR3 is TGTGCCAGTAGTAGCCTGACAGGGGTTGGTGAAAAACTGTTTTTT. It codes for CASSSLTGVGEKLFF.

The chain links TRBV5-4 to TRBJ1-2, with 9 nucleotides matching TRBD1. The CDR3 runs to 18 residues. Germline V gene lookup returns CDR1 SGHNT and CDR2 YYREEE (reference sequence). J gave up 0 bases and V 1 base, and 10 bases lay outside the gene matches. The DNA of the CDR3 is TGTGCCAGCAGCTTGTGGAGGACAGGGGTAACCGCTAACTATGGCTACACCTTC. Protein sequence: CASSLWRTGVTANYGYTF.

DNA for the CDR3: TGCGCCAGCAGCCAAGAGGTATCGGGGGACCTCTCCTACGAGCAGTACTTC. This encodes CASSQEVSGDLSYEQYF. The V gene is TRBV4-1, the J gene TRBJ2-7, with a tentative D call TRBD2 (6 bases). Germline lookup yields CDR1 MGHRA and CDR2 YSYEKL. The CDR3 has 17 amino acids. V lost 0 bases and J lost 0, with 15 bases in between.

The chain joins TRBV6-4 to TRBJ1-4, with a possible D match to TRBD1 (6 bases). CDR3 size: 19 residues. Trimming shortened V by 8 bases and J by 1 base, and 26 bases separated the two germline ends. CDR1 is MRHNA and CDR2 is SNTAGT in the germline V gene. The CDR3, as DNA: TGTGCCAGCCGGAGCGATACACAGGGCTTGAGAAGAACTAATGAAAAACTGTTTTTT. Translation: CASRSDTQGLRRTNEKLFF.

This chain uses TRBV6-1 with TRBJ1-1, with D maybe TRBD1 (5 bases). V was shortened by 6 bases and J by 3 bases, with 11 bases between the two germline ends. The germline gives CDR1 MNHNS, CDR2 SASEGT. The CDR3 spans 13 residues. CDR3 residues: CASSVQVHTEAFF. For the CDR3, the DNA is TGTGCCAGCAGCGTACAGGTACACACTGAAGCTTTCTTT.

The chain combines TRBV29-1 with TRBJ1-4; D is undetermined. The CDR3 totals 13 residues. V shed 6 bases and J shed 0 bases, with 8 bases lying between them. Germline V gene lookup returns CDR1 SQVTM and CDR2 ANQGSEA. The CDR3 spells CSVSIATNEKLFF. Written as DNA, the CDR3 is TGCAGCGTCTCAATAGCAACTAATGAAAAACTGTTTTTT.

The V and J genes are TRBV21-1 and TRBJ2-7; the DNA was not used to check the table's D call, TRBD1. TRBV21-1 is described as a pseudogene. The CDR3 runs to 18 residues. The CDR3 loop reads CASSKVTIGTGSPYEQYF. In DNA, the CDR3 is TGTGCCAGCAGCAAAGTGACTATTGGGACAGGGTCTCCCTACGAGCAGTACTTC.

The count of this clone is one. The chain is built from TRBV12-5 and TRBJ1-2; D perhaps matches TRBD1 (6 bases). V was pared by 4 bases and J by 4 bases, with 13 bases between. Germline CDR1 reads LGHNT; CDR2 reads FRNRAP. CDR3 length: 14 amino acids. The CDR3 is CASGSVTGRYGYTF. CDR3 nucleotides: TGTGCTAGTGGTTCGGTTACAGGGCGCTATGGCTACACCTTC.

The CDR3 here is CASSEGGSTEAFF. The CDR3 nucleotides are TGTGCCAGCAGCGAAGGGGGCTCCACTGAAGCTTTCTTT. This chain links TRBV9 with TRBJ1-1; 7 nucleotides match TRBD1. Germline CDR1 SGDLS, CDR2 YYNGEE. The CDR3 has 13 residues. V lost 3 bases and J lost 4; bases outside the gene matches: 3.

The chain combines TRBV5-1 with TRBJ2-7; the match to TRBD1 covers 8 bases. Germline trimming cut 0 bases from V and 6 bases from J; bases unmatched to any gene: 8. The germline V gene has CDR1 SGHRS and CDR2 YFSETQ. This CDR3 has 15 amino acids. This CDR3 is CASSLGARDRREQYF. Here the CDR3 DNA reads TGCGCCAGCAGCTTGGGTGCTCGGGACAGGCGCGAGCAGTACTTC.

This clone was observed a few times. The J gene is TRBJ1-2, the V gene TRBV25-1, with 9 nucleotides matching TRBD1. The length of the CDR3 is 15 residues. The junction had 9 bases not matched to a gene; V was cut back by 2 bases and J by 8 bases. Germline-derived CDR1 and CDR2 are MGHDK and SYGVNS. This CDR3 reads CASSEETGGGRGYTF. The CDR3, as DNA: TGTGCCAGCAGTGAAGAGACAGGGGGAGGGCGAGGCTACACCTTC.

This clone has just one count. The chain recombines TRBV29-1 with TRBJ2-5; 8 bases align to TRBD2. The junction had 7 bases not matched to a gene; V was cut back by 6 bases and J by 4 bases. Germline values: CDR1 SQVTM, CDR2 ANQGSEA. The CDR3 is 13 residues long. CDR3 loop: CSVSLAGGETQYF. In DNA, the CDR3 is TGCAGCGTGAGCCTCGCGGGGGGAGAGACCCAGTACTTC. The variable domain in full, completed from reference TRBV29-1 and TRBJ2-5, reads SAVISQKPSRDICQRGTSLTIQCQVDSQVTMMFWYRQQPGQSLTLIATANQGSEATYESGFVIDKFPISRPNLTFSTLTVSNMSPEDSSIYLCSVSLAGGETQYFGPGTRLLVL.

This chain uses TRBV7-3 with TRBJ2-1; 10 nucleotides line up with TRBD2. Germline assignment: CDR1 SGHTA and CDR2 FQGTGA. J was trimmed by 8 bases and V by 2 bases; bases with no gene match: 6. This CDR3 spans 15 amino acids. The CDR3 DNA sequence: TGTGCCAGCAGCTTAGAGCGGGGGGGCTTTCATGAGCAGTTCTTC. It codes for CASSLERGGFHEQFF.

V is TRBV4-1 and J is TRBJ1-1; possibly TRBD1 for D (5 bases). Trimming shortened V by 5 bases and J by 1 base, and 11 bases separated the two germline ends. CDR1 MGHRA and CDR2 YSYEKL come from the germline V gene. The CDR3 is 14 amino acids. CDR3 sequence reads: CASSSRDRNTEAFF. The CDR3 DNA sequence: TGCGCCAGCAGCTCCCGCGACAGGAACACTGAAGCTTTCTTT.

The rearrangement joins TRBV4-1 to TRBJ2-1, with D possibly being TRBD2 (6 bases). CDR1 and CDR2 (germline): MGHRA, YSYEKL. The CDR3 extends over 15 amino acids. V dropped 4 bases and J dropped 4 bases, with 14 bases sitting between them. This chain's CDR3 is CASSLSGGRYNEQFF. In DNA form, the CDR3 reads TGCGCCAGCAGCCTCTCCGGAGGGCGATACAATGAGCAGTTCTTC.

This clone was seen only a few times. In DNA, the CDR3 is TGTGCCAGCTCCCGCGATGGGAACACTGAAGCTTTCTTT. Its translation is CASSRDGNTEAFF. The V and J genes are TRBV18 and TRBJ1-1; no clear D gene. V lost 6 bases, J lost 1 base, and 9 bases lay in between. This CDR3 contains 13 residues. CDR1 is KGHSH and CDR2 is LQKENI in the germline V gene.

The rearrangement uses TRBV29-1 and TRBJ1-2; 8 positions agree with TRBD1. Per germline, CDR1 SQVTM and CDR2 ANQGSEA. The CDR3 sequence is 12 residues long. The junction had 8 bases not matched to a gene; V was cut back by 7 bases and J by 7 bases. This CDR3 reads CSGDRGSGGYTF. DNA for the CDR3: TGCAGCGGAGACAGGGGCTCGGGTGGCTACACCTTC.

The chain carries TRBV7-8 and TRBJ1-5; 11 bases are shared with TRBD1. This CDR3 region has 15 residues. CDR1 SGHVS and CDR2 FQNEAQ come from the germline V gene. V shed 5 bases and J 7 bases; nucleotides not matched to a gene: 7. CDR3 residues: CASSPLGQGDQPQHF. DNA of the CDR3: TGTGCCAGCAGCCCCCTGGGACAGGGGGACCAGCCCCAGCATTTT.

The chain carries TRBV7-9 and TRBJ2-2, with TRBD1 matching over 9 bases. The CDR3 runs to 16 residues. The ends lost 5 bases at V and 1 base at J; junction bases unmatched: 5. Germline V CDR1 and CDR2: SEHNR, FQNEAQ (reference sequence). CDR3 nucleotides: TGTGCCAGCAGCCCCCCGGGACAGGGGAACACCGGGGAGCTGTTTTTT. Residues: CASSPPGQGNTGELFF.

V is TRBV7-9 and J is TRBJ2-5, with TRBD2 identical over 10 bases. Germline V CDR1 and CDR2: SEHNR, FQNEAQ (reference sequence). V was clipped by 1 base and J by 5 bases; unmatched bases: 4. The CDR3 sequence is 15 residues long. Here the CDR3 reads CASSLGPSGGETQYF. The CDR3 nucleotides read TGTGCCAGCAGCTTAGGTCCTAGCGGGGGTGAGACCCAGTACTTC.

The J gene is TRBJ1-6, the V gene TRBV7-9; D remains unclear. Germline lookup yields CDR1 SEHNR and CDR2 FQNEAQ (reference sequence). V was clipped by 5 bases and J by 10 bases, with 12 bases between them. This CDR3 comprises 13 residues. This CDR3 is CASSPEPGSPLHF. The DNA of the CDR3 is TGTGCCAGCAGCCCAGAGCCGGGGTCACCCCTCCACTTT.

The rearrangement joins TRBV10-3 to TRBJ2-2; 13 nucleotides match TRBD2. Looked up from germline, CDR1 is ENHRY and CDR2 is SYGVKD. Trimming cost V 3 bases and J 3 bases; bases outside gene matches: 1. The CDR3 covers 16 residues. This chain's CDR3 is CAISETSGGDTGELFF. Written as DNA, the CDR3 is TGTGCCATCAGTGAAACTAGCGGGGGGGACACCGGGGAGCTGTTTTTT.

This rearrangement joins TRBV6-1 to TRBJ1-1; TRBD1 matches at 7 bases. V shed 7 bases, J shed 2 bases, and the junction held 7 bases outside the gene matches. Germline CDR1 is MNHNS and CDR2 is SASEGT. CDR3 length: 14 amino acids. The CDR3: CASTRDRVNTEAFF. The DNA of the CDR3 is TGTGCCAGCACCCGGGACAGAGTTAACACTGAAGCTTTCTTT.